These 25 T cell receptor beta chains originate from one sample sequenced in a study of cytomegalovirus exposure and HLA in healthy donors. Amplification used 60 Vbeta primers and 13 Jbeta primers. The table came from immunoSEQ multiplex PCR; TCRdb's copy has only in-frame clones and leaves some out. The data show more than 95,000 clones, 50% to 65% seen once. The sample was PBMCs. Receptors were obtained from a woman aged 40 to 50 in good health and CMV-seropositive.

The chain couples TRBV4-1 to TRBJ2-1; TRBD2 agrees at 7 bases. Trimming removed 0 bases from V and 2 bases from J; junction bases left unmatched: 4. This CDR3 region has 16 residues. Germline V gene data show CDR1 as MGHRA and CDR2 as YSYEKL. The CDR3, as DNA: TGCGCCAGCAGCCAAGAGGCGGGAGAAGCCTACAATGAGCAGTTCTTC. Translated: CASSQEAGEAYNEQFF.

The chain joins TRBV7-9 to TRBJ2-7, with D tentatively TRBD1 (6 bases). Germline CDR1 and CDR2: SEHNR and FQNEAQ (reference sequence). The CDR3 runs 16 residues. With 9 bases removed from V and 0 bases from J, the gap between germline ends came to 21 bases. The CDR3 region has the DNA TGTGCCAGTTCCCCCCGGCCAGGGGCATTCTCCTACGAGCAGTACTTC. This gives the protein CASSPRPGAFSYEQYF.

This clone has just a few counts. This sequence joins TRBV19 and TRBJ1-5; no reliable D call. V was trimmed by 3 bases and J by 0 bases, leaving 6 bases between them. CDR3 length: 14 residues. Looked up from germline, CDR1 is LNHDA and CDR2 is SQIVND (reference sequence). CDR3 coding DNA: TGTGCCAGTAGTATGAGTCATAGCAATCAGCCCCAGCATTTT. Amino acid sequence: CASSMSHSNQPQHF. Complete variable domain (other parts from reference TRBV19 and TRBJ1-5): DGGITQSPKYLFRKEGQNVTLSCEQNLNHDAMYWYRQDPGQGLRLIYYSQIVNDFQKGDIAEGYSVSREKKESFPLTVTSAQKNPTAFYLCASSMSHSNQPQHFGDGTRLSIL.

This clone has more than one count but fewer than ten. V usage is TRBV6-6 and J usage is TRBJ2-2; 9 positions match TRBD1. CDR3 length: 15 residues. The germline CDR1 and CDR2 sequences are MNHNY and SVGAGI (reference sequence). With V trimmed by 5 bases and J by 7 bases, 8 bases remained unmatched. The CDR3 DNA is TGTGCCAGCAGTGGCCGGACAGGGGAGATCGGGGAGCTGTTTTTT. It codes for CASSGRTGEIGELFF.

V usage is TRBV7-2 and J usage is TRBJ1-2; the match to TRBD1 covers 9 bases. With 3 bases clipped from V and 5 bases from J, the junction kept 10 bases outside the gene matches. CDR1 SGHTA and CDR2 FQGNSA come from the germline V gene. This CDR3 is built from 16 residues. CDR3 protein: CASSLDETGGVYGYTF. In DNA form, the CDR3 reads TGTGCCAGCAGCTTGGACGAAACAGGGGGCGTATATGGCTACACCTTC.

This clone was counted a single time. The chain has TRBV7-9 and TRBJ1-2, with 7 bases identical to TRBD1. Germline V gene data show CDR1 as SEHNR and CDR2 as FQNEAQ (reference sequence). Losses at the gene ends were 4 bases for V and 1 base for J; bases not matched to a gene: 3. The CDR3 sequence is 14 residues long. The CDR3 DNA is TGTGCCAGCAGCTCGTCAGGGGGTAACTATGGCTACACCTTC. Translating it yields CASSSSGGNYGYTF.

The chain employs TRBV18 and TRBJ1-4; D may be TRBD1 (5 bases). V lost 2 bases and J lost 13, with 14 bases in between. Germline CDR1 reads KGHSH; CDR2 reads LQKENI. This CDR3 comprises 13 residues. CDR3 coding DNA: TGTGCCAGCTCACCATTGCAGACAGCACCACTGTTTTTT. Translation: CASSPLQTAPLFF.

The chain couples TRBV7-3 to TRBJ2-2, with 7 bases identical to TRBD2. The CDR3 sequence is 17 residues long. Germline V gene lookup returns CDR1 SGHTA and CDR2 FQGTGA. Trimming at V came to 5 bases and at J to 6 bases, leaving 15 bases not matched to a gene. The CDR3 DNA sequence: TGTGCCAGCAGCGCGATCGTGGCTAGCGGAGAGGCCGGGGAGCTGTTTTTT. It yields the protein CASSAIVASGEAGELFF.

The chain uses TRBV28 and TRBJ1-1; TRBD1 aligns across 8 bases. With V trimmed by 8 bases and J by 3 bases, 14 bases remained unmatched. The CDR3 has 16 residues. Germline V gene data show CDR1 as MDHEN and CDR2 as SYDVKM. CDR3 sequence (DNA): TGTGCCAGCGCCCGGGGGCAGGGGGCCGGAGACACTGAAGCTTTCTTT. Its translation: CASARGQGAGDTEAFF.

The V call is TRBV5-5, the J call TRBJ2-2, with 8 bases aligning to TRBD1. The CDR3 extends over 14 amino acids. The germline CDR1 and CDR2 sequences are SGHKS and YYEKEE (reference sequence). The V segment lost 5 bases and the J segment 4 bases; nucleotides outside the gene matches: 4. In DNA, the CDR3 is TGTGCCAGCAGTTCAGGGGGCAGCACCGGGGAGCTGTTTTTT. This sequence encodes CASSSGGSTGELFF.

The rearrangement joins TRBV7-9 to TRBJ1-4, with TRBD1 as a possible D gene (5 bases). V was cut by 6 bases and J by 3 bases, with 14 bases left in between. Germline V gives CDR1 SEHNR, CDR2 FQNEAQ (reference sequence). This CDR3 has 15 amino acids. The CDR3 loop reads CASSPTGASNEKLFF. The CDR3, as DNA: TGTGCCAGCAGTCCAACAGGAGCATCTAATGAAAAACTGTTTTTT.

This clone was seen once. The chain combines TRBV9 with TRBJ2-1, with TRBD2 identical over 10 bases. Germline V gene lookup returns CDR1 SGDLS and CDR2 YYNGEE. The CDR3 is made up of 18 amino acids. The V gene end was trimmed by 0 bases and the J gene end by 7 bases; junction bases not matched to a gene: 13. The DNA of the CDR3 is TGTGCCAGCAGCGTAGCTTTGGTAGCGGGAGGTTCATTTAATGAGCAGTTCTTC. Residues: CASSVALVAGGSFNEQFF.

The chain is built from TRBV11-1 and TRBJ2-7, with TRBD1 matching 10 bases. Germline V gene lookup returns CDR1 SGHAT and CDR2 FQDESV (reference sequence). Trimming cost V 5 bases and J 5 bases; bases outside gene matches: 9. This CDR3 comprises 15 residues. CDR3: CASSLRTGGYHEQYF. DNA for the CDR3: TGTGCCAGCAGCCTCCGGACAGGGGGTTACCACGAGCAGTACTTC.

The chain recombines TRBV29-1 with TRBJ2-4; D unresolved. The germline V gene encodes CDR1 SQVTM and CDR2 ANQGSEA. This CDR3 comprises 16 residues. V lost 0 bases to trimming and J lost 0 bases, with 12 bases between them. CDR3 protein: CSVEEGSRVAKNIQYF. CDR3 coding DNA: TGCAGCGTTGAAGAGGGCTCCCGAGTAGCCAAAAACATTCAGTACTTC.

The chain joins TRBV6-1 to TRBJ1-1, with TRBD1 matching over 7 bases. The CDR3 extends over 14 amino acids. Germline CDR1 MNHNS, CDR2 SASEGT. V dropped 6 bases and J dropped 4; count of bases not matched to a gene: 8. CDR3 loop: CASRPSTGRTEAFF. The CDR3 DNA sequence: TGTGCCAGCAGACCCTCGACAGGGCGCACTGAAGCTTTCTTT.

Remarks on this clone: An end of the junction does not agree with germline; a read error may underlie this. This rearrangement joins TRBV11-3 to TRBJ1-2, with D unresolved. The CDR3 consists of 13 residues. The germline V gene has CDR1 SGHNT and CDR2 YENEEA. The chain's CDR3 is CASSPNPTDAPFF. CDR3 nucleotides: TGTGCCAGCAGCCCCAACCCTACAGACGCTCCATTCTTC.

The chain employs TRBV19 and TRBJ1-5; D gene ambiguous. Germline assignment: CDR1 LNHDA and CDR2 SQIVND (reference sequence). The CDR3 is 14 residues long. Trimming took 3 bases from V and 5 from J, leaving 11 bases between them. In DNA, the CDR3 is TGTGCCAGTAGTATTCAGCAGGCATATCAGCCCCAGCATTTT. This translates into CASSIQQAYQPQHF.

A few counts support this clone. V gene TRBV4-3 combines with J gene TRBJ2-7; possible D gene TRBD1, 5 bases. The CDR3 loop spans 13 amino acids. V was shortened by 4 bases and J by 5 bases, with 12 bases between the two germline ends. The germline CDR1 and CDR2 sequences are LGHNA and YSLEER. CDR3 DNA: TGCGCCAGCAGCCGTCTAGGGGTCGACGAGCAGTACTTC. It is translated as CASSRLGVDEQYF.

This chain joins TRBV14 and TRBJ2-2, with 11 bases aligning to TRBD1. The CDR3 covers 19 residues. Per germline, CDR1 SGHDN and CDR2 FVKESK. V was clipped by 0 bases and J by 4 bases; unmatched bases: 10. The DNA for the CDR3 is TGTGCCAGCAGCCAAGATGGTAATCCGGGGACAGGGGGCACCGGGGAGCTGTTTTTT. It yields the protein CASSQDGNPGTGGTGELFF.

This rearrangement joins TRBV5-1 to TRBJ1-1; D possibly corresponds to TRBD1 (6 bases). From germline, CDR1 is SGHRS and CDR2 YFSETQ. Between the trimmed V and J ends, which lost 0 bases and 0 bases, there was a span of 12 bases. The CDR3 runs to 16 residues. The CDR3 spells CASSLDAGAMNTEAFF. DNA of the CDR3: TGCGCCAGCAGCTTGGATGCAGGGGCCATGAACACTGAAGCTTTCTTT.

V gene TRBV2 combines with J gene TRBJ1-2; D unresolved. There are 13 residues in the CDR3. The V end lost 3 bases, the J end lost 2 bases, and 7 bases lay between the germline ends. Germline V gene data show CDR1 as SNHLY and CDR2 as FYNNEI. The chain's CDR3 is CASSEGRNYGYTF. The CDR3 DNA reads as TGTGCCAGCAGTGAGGGCAGGAACTATGGCTACACCTTC.

The chain carries TRBV27 and TRBJ2-3, with TRBD2 matching over 7 bases. CDR3 length: 12 amino acids. V was clipped by 8 bases and J by 4 bases; unmatched bases: 3. Germline assignment: CDR1 MNHEY and CDR2 SMNVEV (reference sequence). The CDR3 is CASGGESDTQYF. CDR3 bases: TGTGCCAGCGGGGGGGAGTCAGATACGCAGTATTTT.

The rearrangement links TRBV7-2 to TRBJ2-2; D is ambiguous. The CDR3 loop spans 15 amino acids. The V and J ends lost 2 bases and 7 bases respectively, with 14 bases between them. Per germline, CDR1 SGHTA and CDR2 FQGNSA. The CDR3 nucleotides are TGTGCCAGCAGCTTATCCTCGCCCTCGGTCGGGGAGCTGTTTTTT. Amino acids: CASSLSSPSVGELFF.

V gene TRBV30 combines with J gene TRBJ1-4, with no clear D. Per the germline V gene, CDR1 is GTSNPN and CDR2 is SVGIG (reference sequence). This CDR3 contains 15 residues. Trimming removed 2 bases from V and 0 bases from J, with 10 bases in between. The chain's CDR3 is CAWSLTRATNEKLFF. The DNA of the CDR3 is TGTGCCTGGAGTCTCACACGTGCAACTAATGAAAAACTGTTTTTT. The full variable domain, in which reference TRBV30 and TRBJ1-4 provide the parts outside the CDR3, is SQTIHQWPATLVQPVGSPLSLECTVEGTSNPNLYWYRQAAGRGLQLLFYSVGIGQISSEVPQNLSASRPQDRQFILSSKKLLLSDSGFYLCAWSLTRATNEKLFFGSGTQLSVL.

The gene calls are TRBV9 and TRBJ2-2; TRBD2 aligns across 7 bases. With V trimmed by 3 bases and J by 2 bases, 10 bases remained unmatched. Germline V gives CDR1 SGDLS, CDR2 YYNGEE. The CDR3 has 17 residues. This chain's CDR3 is CASSDSRDYINTGELFF. Written as DNA, the CDR3 is TGTGCCAGCAGCGACAGCCGGGACTACATAAACACCGGGGAGCTGTTTTTT.